The 21 T cell receptor beta chains given below trace back to one sample, sequenced in a study of PD-1 blockade in classical Hodgkin lymphoma. The protocol was immunoSEQ multiplex PCR, while the TCRdb copy is restricted to in-frame clones and leaves out a portion. This table has around 9,700 clones, roughly 85% appearing once. As for time point: cycle 4 day 1 (C4D1), after five to seven weeks of nivolumab. The patients all showed relapse after autologous stem cell transplantation, while their brentuximab vedotin exposure varied. The sequencing here drew on peripheral blood mononuclear cells (PBMCs), taken before the fourth cycle of nivolumab. All receptors come from a human donor with classical Hodgkin lymphoma.

This clone has just one count. The rearrangement links TRBV5-1 to TRBJ1-4, with a weak D call TRBD1 (5 bases). Germline CDR1 and CDR2: SGHRS and YFSETQ. Trimming left V 0 bases short and J 3 bases short, with 9 bases between. The CDR3 totals 15 residues. CDR3 loop: CASSLGWGSNEKLFF. The CDR3 nucleotides are TGCGCCAGCAGCTTGGGTTGGGGGTCTAATGAAAAACTGTTTTTT.

V is TRBV6-1 and J is TRBJ1-2; TRBD1 aligns across 7 bases. The V gene's germline CDR1 is MNHNS and CDR2 SASEGT. With 3 bases clipped from V and 3 bases from J, the junction kept 1 base outside the gene matches. This CDR3 comprises 13 residues. The CDR3 bases are TGTGCCAGCAGTGACAGGGGGTACTATGGCTACACCTTC. Protein product: CASSDRGYYGYTF.

The V gene is TRBV7-9, the J gene TRBJ1-2; tentative D call: TRBD1 (5 bases). The CDR3 has 15 residues. Germline V CDR1 and CDR2: SEHNR, FQNEAQ (reference sequence). V gave up 0 bases and J gave up 2 bases, with 10 bases separating them. The CDR3 sequence: CASSLADRPNYGYTF. CDR3 sequence (DNA): TGTGCCAGCAGCTTAGCCGACAGACCGAACTATGGCTACACCTTC.

This clone was seen once. The chain uses TRBV25-1 and TRBJ2-7, with a weak D call TRBD2 (6 bases). The CDR3 is 14 amino acids. The V end lost 1 base, the J end lost 2 bases, and 9 bases lay between the germline ends. Germline CDR1 is MGHDK and CDR2 is SYGVNS. The CDR3 region is CASSESRGPYEQYF. CDR3 DNA: TGTGCCAGCAGTGAATCGCGGGGACCCTACGAGCAGTACTTC.

V is TRBV7-9 and J is TRBJ1-2, with D tentatively TRBD1 (5 bases). Germline V CDR1 and CDR2: SEHNR, FQNEAQ (reference sequence). Trimming left V 0 bases short and J 8 bases short, with 13 bases between. The CDR3 has 14 amino acids. CDR3: CASSLAIAQGGYTF. As DNA, the CDR3 is TGTGCCAGCAGCTTAGCCATTGCGCAGGGCGGCTACACCTTC.

The genes are TRBV18 and TRBJ2-6; weak D call: TRBD2 (5 bases). The V end was cut by 3 bases, the J end by 0 bases, with 12 bases between. CDR1 and CDR2 (germline): KGHSH, LQKENI. The CDR3 has 17 amino acids. CDR3 amino acids: CASSPGGLGSGANVLTF. In nucleotides, the CDR3 is TGTGCCAGCTCACCCGGCGGACTCGGCTCTGGGGCCAACGTCCTGACTTTC.

V is TRBV6-6 and J is TRBJ1-1, with D unresolved. Germline CDR1 MNHNY, CDR2 SVGAGI (reference sequence). V lost 2 bases and J 8 bases, leaving 12 bases between the germline ends. This CDR3 comprises 13 residues. CDR3 residues: CASSYEVWEEAFF. The CDR3 DNA reads as TGTGCCAGCAGTTACGAGGTTTGGGAAGAAGCTTTCTTT.

This chain connects TRBV25-1 to TRBJ2-7; 8 bases line up with TRBD2. Germline V gives CDR1 MGHDK, CDR2 SYGVNS. There are 18 residues in the CDR3. Losses at the gene ends were 1 base for V and 0 bases for J; bases not matched to a gene: 11. CDR3 sequence (DNA): TGTGCCAGCAGTGAATGGAGCGGCGGGGGGACAAGCTCCTACGAGCAGTACTTC. Its protein is CASSEWSGGGTSSYEQYF.

The chain joins TRBV7-3 to TRBJ2-3; D may be TRBD2 (5 bases). Between the trimmed V and J ends, which lost 2 bases and 4 bases, there was a span of 7 bases. The CDR3 extends over 13 amino acids. Germline V gene sequence: CDR1 SGHTA, CDR2 FQGTGA. The CDR3 nucleotides are TGTGCCAGCAGCTTACTGGGAGCAGATACGCAGTATTTT. Its translation is CASSLLGADTQYF.

This rearrangement joins TRBV6-5 to TRBJ2-7, with D unclear. Trimming removed 5 bases from V and 1 base from J, with 9 bases in between. This CDR3 region has 13 residues. The germline V gene has CDR1 MNHEY and CDR2 SVGAGI. In DNA, the CDR3 is TGTGCCAGCAGTAGGACGTTGTCCTACGAGCAGTACTTC. Protein product: CASSRTLSYEQYF.

The chain employs TRBV5-6 and TRBJ2-1; 9 bases align to TRBD1. Per the germline V gene, CDR1 is SGHDT and CDR2 is YYEEEE. The CDR3 runs 15 residues. Trimming removed 4 bases from V and 7 bases from J; junction bases left unmatched: 9. CDR3: CASSRDRVSWNEQFF. DNA for the CDR3: TGTGCCAGCAGCAGGGACAGGGTCAGTTGGAATGAGCAGTTCTTC.

V usage is TRBV5-5 and J usage is TRBJ1-5; D might be TRBD1 (5 bases). This CDR3 is built from 13 residues. Trimming took 2 bases from V and 5 from J, leaving 8 bases between them. Per the germline V gene, CDR1 is SGHKS and CDR2 is YYEKEE (reference sequence). The CDR3, as DNA: TGTGCCAGCAGCTTTGGAGGGGATCAGCCCCAGCATTTT. Protein product: CASSFGGDQPQHF.

The V and J genes are TRBV28 and TRBJ1-6, with unresolved D. Deletions cut 11 bases from V and 6 bases from J, with 14 bases between. Looked up from germline, CDR1 is MDHEN and CDR2 is SYDVKM. This CDR3 has 13 residues. The CDR3 loop reads CAGAGSGNSPLHF. The DNA of the CDR3 is TGTGCCGGTGCCGGGTCGGGTAATTCACCCCTCCACTTT.

The chain employs TRBV6-5 and TRBJ2-1, with 7 bases identical to TRBD2. The CDR3 loop spans 16 amino acids. Germline values: CDR1 MNHEY, CDR2 SVGAGI. V was clipped by 0 bases and J by 6 bases; unmatched bases: 8. CDR3 nucleotide sequence: TGTGCCAGCAGTTACTCGGGAGGGTACACCATCAATGAGCAGTTCTTC. Encoded protein: CASSYSGGYTINEQFF.

J is TRBJ1-2 and V is TRBV2; D ambiguous. V dropped 4 bases and J dropped 5 bases, with 20 bases sitting between them. CDR3 length: 16 amino acids. Germline lookup yields CDR1 SNHLY and CDR2 FYNNEI. CDR3: CASSVHGPGDGYGYTF. The CDR3 coding sequence is TGTGCCAGCAGTGTCCATGGGCCTGGTGATGGGTATGGCTACACCTTC.

As to this clone: The junction differs from germline at one of its ends, possibly a read error. The rearrangement uses TRBV29-1 and TRBJ2-7; 8 nucleotides match TRBD1. The CDR3 extends over 12 amino acids. Germline CDR1 is SQVTM and CDR2 is ANQGSEA. As DNA, the CDR3 is TGCAGCGTTTCCGGGACAGGCCAAACTAGGTCCTTC. Translating it yields CSVSGTGQTRSF.

The gene calls are TRBV9 and TRBJ2-3, with D tentatively TRBD1 (6 bases). The CDR3 extends over 14 amino acids. The V gene lost 4 bases and the J gene lost 4 bases, with 13 bases spanning the gap. Germline loops: CDR1 SGDLS, CDR2 YYNGEE. The CDR3 is CASSPGQGSDTQYF. The CDR3 bases are TGTGCCAGCAGCCCAGGGCAGGGGTCAGATACGCAGTATTTT.

In this sample, this clone turned up once. The chain links TRBV27 to TRBJ1-5; no clear D. Trimming removed 3 bases from V and 1 base from J, with 10 bases in between. The CDR3 loop spans 15 amino acids. The V gene's germline CDR1 is MNHEY and CDR2 SMNVEV (reference sequence). Written as DNA, the CDR3 is TGTGCCAGCAGTTTTAGGTCCCAGAGCAATCAGCCCCAGCATTTT. Translated, it gives CASSFRSQSNQPQHF.

The genes are TRBV7-8 and TRBJ1-2, with 7 bases fitting TRBD1. The CDR3 totals 14 residues. CDR1 is SGHVS and CDR2 is FQNEAQ in the germline V gene. The J segment lost 4 bases and the V segment lost 1 base, leaving 3 bases of the junction unmatched. The CDR3 here is CASSLGTGTYGYTF. DNA for the CDR3: TGTGCCAGCAGCTTAGGGACAGGCACCTATGGCTACACCTTC.

The V and J genes are TRBV6-1 and TRBJ1-4; D perhaps matches TRBD1 (6 bases). CDR1 MNHNS and CDR2 SASEGT come from the germline V gene. The length of the CDR3 is 15 residues. V was shortened by 1 base and J by 3 bases, with 9 bases between the two germline ends. The CDR3 DNA sequence: TGTGCCAGCAGTGAAGTTACAGGGTCTAATGAAAAACTGTTTTTT. Translated: CASSEVTGSNEKLFF.

The sample holds a few counts of this clone. The gene calls are TRBV5-1 and TRBJ2-5, with 9 bases identical to TRBD2. The CDR3 is 17 residues long. CDR1 is SGHRS, CDR2 YFSETQ, per germline. With 4 bases clipped from V and 1 base from J, the junction kept 11 bases outside the gene matches. CDR3 amino acids: CASSPPSGSGGQETQYF. DNA for the CDR3: TGCGCCAGCAGCCCTCCATCTGGTAGCGGGGGCCAAGAGACCCAGTACTTC.